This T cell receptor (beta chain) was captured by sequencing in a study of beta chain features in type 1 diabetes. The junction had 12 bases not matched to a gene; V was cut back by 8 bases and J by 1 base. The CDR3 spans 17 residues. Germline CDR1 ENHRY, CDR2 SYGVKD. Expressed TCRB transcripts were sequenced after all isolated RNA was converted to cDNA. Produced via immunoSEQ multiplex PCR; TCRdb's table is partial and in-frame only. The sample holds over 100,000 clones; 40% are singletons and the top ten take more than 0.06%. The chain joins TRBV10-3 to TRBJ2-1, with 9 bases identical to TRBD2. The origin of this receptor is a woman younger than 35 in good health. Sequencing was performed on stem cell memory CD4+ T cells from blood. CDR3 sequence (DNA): TGTGCCATCTCCCCCTCCACCACTAGCGGGTCCTACAATGAGCAGTTCTTC. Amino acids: CAISPSTTSGSYNEQFF.